Reported below is one T cell receptor beta chain. This sample was taken from a study of T cells expressing NK-cell markers. TCRdb derives one entry per CDR3 protein from the 5' RACE reads, leaving out DNA. This sample's clone table lists 500,000 to 700,000 distinct CDR3 sequences. This sequence was found in a man aged 18 to 30 in good health. Sequenced: blood T cells: a sorted CD56 or NKG2C T cell subset, CD4+ or CD8+ T cells, or bulk PBMC T cells (not recorded which).

The CDR3 sequence is CASSAGTREDSHEQYF. The chain links TRBV12-3 or TRBV12-4 to TRBJ2-7; TCRdb proposes TRBD2, but this gene call is untestable without DNA. CDR3 length: 16 amino acids.